This entry describes one T cell receptor beta chain. Antigen: not known. This entry belongs to a study of T cell responses to AZD1222 COVID-19 vaccine. Study details: Whether given at about 4 or about 12 weeks, second doses were pooled.

The V and J ends lost 4 bases and 8 bases respectively, with 11 bases between them. Germline-derived CDR1 and CDR2 are LGHDT and YNNKEL (reference sequence). This CDR3 has 12 residues. The data were produced by immunoSEQ multiplex PCR, yet TCRdb's version contains in-frame clones alone and is incomplete. The repertoire has some 150,000 clones, just over 90% of them found once; the top ten carry roughly 3.1%. Regarding the study as a whole: Just a handful of people given AZD1222 tested seropositive at baseline. It was only after the peak T cell response that any repertoires were sampled.

The clonotype comes from an adult in good health. Sequences were derived from peripheral blood, sampled on day 0 of AZD1222 vaccination. The rearrangement uses TRBV3-1 (or the pseudogene TRBV3-2) and TRBJ1-2; maybe TRBD1 (6 bases). DNA for the CDR3: TGTGCCAGCAGCCTCGGGACAAAGGGCTACACCTTC. It encodes CASSLGTKGYTF.